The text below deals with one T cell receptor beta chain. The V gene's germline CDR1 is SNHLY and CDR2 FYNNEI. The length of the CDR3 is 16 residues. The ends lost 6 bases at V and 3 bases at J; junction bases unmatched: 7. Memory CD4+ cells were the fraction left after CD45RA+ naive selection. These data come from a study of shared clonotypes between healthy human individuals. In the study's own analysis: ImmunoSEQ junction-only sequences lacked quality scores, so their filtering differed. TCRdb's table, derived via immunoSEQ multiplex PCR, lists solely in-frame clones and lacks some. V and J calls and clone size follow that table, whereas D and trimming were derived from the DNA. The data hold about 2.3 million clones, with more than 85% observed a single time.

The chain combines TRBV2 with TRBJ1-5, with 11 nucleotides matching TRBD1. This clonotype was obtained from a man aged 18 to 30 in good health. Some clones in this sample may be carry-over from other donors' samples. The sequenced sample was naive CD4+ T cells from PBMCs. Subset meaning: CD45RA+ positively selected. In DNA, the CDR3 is TGTGCCAGCAGGGCGGACAGGGGGCCCCCCAATCAGCCCCAGCATTTT. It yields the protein CASRADRGPPNQPQHF.